Listed here are 5 T cell receptor beta chains from one sample, sequenced in a study of cytomegalovirus exposure and HLA in healthy donors. The primer mix had 60 Vbeta and 13 Jbeta primers. Only in-frame clones appear in the TCRdb table, and some are missing; sequencing was by immunoSEQ multiplex PCR. The sample carries 190,000 or so clones, about four fifths recorded once. Sequencing used PBMCs. These receptors originate from a boy under 10 years old in good health and CMV-seronegative.

V gene TRBV19 combines with J gene TRBJ2-1, with TRBD1 matching over 9 bases. V lost 4 bases to trimming and J lost 5 bases; unmatched junction nucleotides: 3. Per the germline V gene, CDR1 is LNHDA and CDR2 is SQIVND (reference sequence). The CDR3 consists of 14 residues. Written as DNA, the CDR3 is TGTGCCAGTAGTACCGGGACAGGGAACAATGAGCAGTTCTTC. The encoded protein is CASSTGTGNNEQFF.

This clone turned up a few times. The germline gene is not matched at one end of the junction; a read error may be the cause. V and J are TRBV7-7 and TRBJ1-6; D is uncertain. The length of the CDR3 is 13 residues. Germline V CDR1 and CDR2: SSHAT, FNYEAQ (reference sequence). The CDR3 DNA is TGTGCTAGCAGCTTAGACCTAGGTTCACCCCTCCACTTT. Its translation: CASSLDLGSPLHF.

The chain couples TRBV25-1 to TRBJ1-1; 10 nucleotides align to TRBD1. The junction had 6 bases not matched to a gene; V was cut back by 4 bases and J by 1 base. The CDR3 loop spans 16 amino acids. CDR1 MGHDK and CDR2 SYGVNS come from the germline V gene. The CDR3 DNA is TGTGCCAGCAGTGGACAGGGGGCCGGCGGGAACACTGAAGCTTTCTTT. Residues: CASSGQGAGGNTEAFF.

The rearrangement uses TRBV6-5 and TRBJ1-1; 7 nucleotides line up with TRBD1. V was clipped by 6 bases and J by 0 bases; unmatched bases: 4. From germline, CDR1 is MNHEY and CDR2 SVGAGI. CDR3 length: 14 residues. In nucleotides, the CDR3 is TGTGCCAGCAGGAAGGACAGGTTGAACACTGAAGCTTTCTTT. This gives the protein CASRKDRLNTEAFF.

The rearrangement joins TRBV6-1 to TRBJ1-6; perhaps TRBD1 as D (6 bases). Germline lookup yields CDR1 MNHNS and CDR2 SASEGT. V was trimmed by 7 bases and J by 8 bases, leaving 18 bases between them. This CDR3 is built from 15 residues. The DNA for the CDR3 is TGTGCCAGCACCCCGACCCGACAGGATTATTCACCCCTCCACTTT. Translated: CASTPTRQDYSPLHF.